Below, 9 T cell receptor beta chains from the same sample are listed, as sequenced in a study of spatial heterogeneity in lung cancer. Their cognate antigens are unknown. TCRdb processed the 5' RACE reads anew with MiXCR; each CDR3 protein has one entry. The sample has roughly 9,800 distinct CDR3 sequences, 12% seen once; the top ten hold around 14%. Study results and limitations: In tumors, expanded intratumoral alpha and beta TCR counts tracked mutation counts.

Time point given: sample taken at primary tumor resection. The sequences come from lung tumor tissue, collected at surgery. Receptors originate from a female donor with early-stage non-small cell lung cancer.

This clonotype was picked up many times. V gene TRBV18 combines with J gene TRBJ2-7; the D call may be TRBD1 or TRBD2 (5 bases each). Trimming removed 0 bases at V and 6 bases at J, with 15 bases between. This CDR3 is built from 15 residues. The germline V gene encodes CDR1 KGHSH and CDR2 LQKENI. The CDR3 region is CASSPPRAGPGEQYF. CDR3 DNA sequence: TGTGCCAGCTCACCACCGCGGGCAGGGCCAGGCGAGCAGTACTTC.

This clonotype occurred many times. The chain has TRBV12-3 or TRBV12-4 and TRBJ2-5; TRBD1 is a possible D gene (5 bases). The CDR3 runs 14 residues. Trimming took 3 bases from V and 2 from J, leaving 10 bases between them. Written as DNA, the CDR3 is TGTGCCAGCAGTTTGCCCAGGACACAAGAGACCCAGTACTTC. It codes for CASSLPRTQETQYF.

This clonotype was seen at least ten times. V gene TRBV2 combines with J gene TRBJ2-4, with a weak D call TRBD1 (6 bases). The CDR3 has 14 residues. The V end lost 6 bases, the J end lost 5 bases, and 14 bases lay between the germline ends. Germline lookup yields CDR1 SNHLY and CDR2 FYNNEI. In nucleotides, the CDR3 is TGTGCCAGCAGGTACAGGGTGACGGAAAACATTCAGTACTTC. Translated, it gives CASRYRVTENIQYF.

This clonotype showed up just a few times. The V gene is TRBV19, the J gene TRBJ1-5, with D possibly matching TRBD1 (6 bases). The germline CDR1 and CDR2 sequences are LNHDA and SQIVND (reference sequence). The germline V and J ends were trimmed by 6 bases and 4 bases, with 10 bases remaining between them. The length of the CDR3 is 13 residues. CDR3: CASRRGGNQPQHF. The CDR3 DNA is TGTGCCAGTAGGAGAGGGGGAAATCAGCCCCAGCATTTT.

In this sample, this clonotype is medium-sized. This rearrangement joins TRBV6-1 to TRBJ1-2; D possibly corresponds to TRBD1 (5 bases). The germline V gene has CDR1 MNHNS and CDR2 SASEGT. The CDR3 has 12 residues. Trimming removed 5 bases from V and 6 bases from J, with 10 bases in between. The CDR3 reads CASSRGGDGYTF. The DNA for the CDR3 is TGTGCCAGCAGTCGCGGAGGGGATGGCTACACCTTC.

The V call is TRBV6-5, the J call TRBJ2-7; the D gene is possibly TRBD2 (7 bases). The germline V gene encodes CDR1 MNHEY and CDR2 SVGAGI. This CDR3 has 12 residues. Trimming removed 6 bases from V and 5 bases from J, with 11 bases in between. The CDR3 loop reads CASRGGGDEQYF. The CDR3 DNA is TGTGCCAGCAGAGGGGGGGGCGACGAGCAGTACTTC.

The chain employs TRBV7-8 and TRBJ2-3; 14 bases are a match to TRBD2. The CDR3 is 20 residues long. Germline CDR1 reads SGHVS; CDR2 reads FQNEAQ. V was pared by 5 bases and J by 0 bases, with 13 bases of the junction left unmatched. CDR3 sequence (DNA): TGTGCCAGCAGCCGCCGACTAGCGGGGGGGCCCTATGATAGCACAGATACGCAGTATTTT. Its translation is CASSRRLAGGPYDSTDTQYF.

This clonotype was observed a handful of times. The chain carries TRBV20-1 and TRBJ1-3, with TRBD1 identical over 10 bases. The junction had 6 bases not matched to a gene; V was cut back by 1 base and J by 6 bases. The CDR3 sequence is 15 residues long. In germline, CDR1 is DFQATT, CDR2 SNEGSKA (reference sequence). The CDR3 DNA reads as TGCAGTGCTAGAGCCGGGACAGGGGCTGAAAACACCATATATTTT. Amino acid sequence: CSARAGTGAENTIYF.

CDR3 DNA: TGTGCCAGCAGTACGCGGGGGACCTATGGCTACACCTTC. This codes for CASSTRGTYGYTF. The V call is TRBV6-6, the J call TRBJ1-2, with a possible D match to TRBD1 (5 bases). Trimming pared 5 bases from V and 4 bases from J, leaving 11 bases between. CDR1 is MNHNY, CDR2 SVGAGI, per germline (reference sequence). The CDR3 is made up of 13 amino acids.